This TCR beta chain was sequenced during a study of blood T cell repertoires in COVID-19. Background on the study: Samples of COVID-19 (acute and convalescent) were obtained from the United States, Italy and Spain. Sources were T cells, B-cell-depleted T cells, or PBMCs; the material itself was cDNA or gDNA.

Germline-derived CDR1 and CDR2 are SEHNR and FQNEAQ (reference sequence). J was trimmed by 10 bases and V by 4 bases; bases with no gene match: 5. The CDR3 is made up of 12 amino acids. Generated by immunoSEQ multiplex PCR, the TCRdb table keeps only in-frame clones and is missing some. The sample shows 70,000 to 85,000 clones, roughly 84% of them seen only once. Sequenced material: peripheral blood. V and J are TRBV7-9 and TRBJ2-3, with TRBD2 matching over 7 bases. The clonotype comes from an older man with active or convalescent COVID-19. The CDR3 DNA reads TGTGCCAGCAGCTCTAGCGGAGGGGCGCAGTATTTT. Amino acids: CASSSSGGAQYF. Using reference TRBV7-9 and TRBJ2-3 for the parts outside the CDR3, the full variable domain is DTGVSQNPRHKITKRGQNVTFRCDPISEHNRLYWYRQTLGQGPEFLTYFQNEAQLEKSRLLSDRFSAERPKGSFSTLEIQRTEQGDSAMYLCASSSSGGAQYFGPGTRLTVL.